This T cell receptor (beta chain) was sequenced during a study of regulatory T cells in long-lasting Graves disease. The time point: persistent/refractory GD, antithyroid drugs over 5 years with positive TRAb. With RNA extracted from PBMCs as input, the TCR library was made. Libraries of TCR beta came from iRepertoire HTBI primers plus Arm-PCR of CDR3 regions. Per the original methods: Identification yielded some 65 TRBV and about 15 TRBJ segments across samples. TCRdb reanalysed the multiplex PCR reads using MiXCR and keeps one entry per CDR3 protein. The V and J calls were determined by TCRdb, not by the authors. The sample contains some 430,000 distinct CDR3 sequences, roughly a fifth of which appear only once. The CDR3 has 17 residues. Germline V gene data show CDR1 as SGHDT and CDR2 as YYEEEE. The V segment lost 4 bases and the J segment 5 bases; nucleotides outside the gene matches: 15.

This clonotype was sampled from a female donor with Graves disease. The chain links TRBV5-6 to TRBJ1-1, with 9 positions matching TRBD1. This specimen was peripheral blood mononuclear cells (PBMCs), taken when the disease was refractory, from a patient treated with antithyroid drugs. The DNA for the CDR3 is TGTGCCAGCAGCCCACGGAAAGGACAGGGGTTAACGACTGAAGCTTTCTTT. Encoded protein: CASSPRKGQGLTTEAFF.